What follows are 30 T cell receptor beta chains derived from one specimen sequenced in a study of regulatory T cells. Broader study findings: CD3G-deficient patients' regulatory T cells showed reduced Shannon diversity versus autologous conventional CD4+ and control regulatory cells.

Their antigen targets remain unknown. Amplification used 52 TRBV primers and 13 TRBJ primers. The table came from immunoSEQ multiplex PCR; TCRdb's copy has only in-frame clones and leaves some out. Of 6,000 or so clones listed, 75% to 90% are singletons. What was sequenced was CD4+ Tregs sorted from blood. The source is a person in their late teens or twenties with CD3G deficiency.

This clone is a singleton in its sample. J is TRBJ2-3 and V is TRBV7-9, with 7 positions matching TRBD1. The trim removed 5 bases at V and 2 bases at J, leaving 4 bases unmatched. CDR1 and CDR2 (germline): SEHNR, FQNEAQ (reference sequence). The CDR3 loop spans 14 amino acids. CDR3 sequence (DNA): TGTGCCAGCAGCCCGACAGGGCTCACAGATACGCAGTATTTT. It yields the protein CASSPTGLTDTQYF.

This sequence joins TRBV6-1 and TRBJ2-1, with D tentatively TRBD1 (5 bases). Trimming removed 1 base from V and 10 bases from J, with 20 bases in between. There are 16 residues in the CDR3. In germline, CDR1 is MNHNS, CDR2 SASEGT. CDR3 protein: CASSEGGYAGMGEQFF. CDR3 nucleotide sequence: TGTGCCAGCAGTGAAGGCGGTTACGCAGGGATGGGCGAGCAGTTCTTC.

V is TRBV28 and J is TRBJ2-1; D is undetermined. The CDR3 consists of 15 residues. V was trimmed by 4 bases and J by 6 bases, leaving 16 bases between them. CDR1 and CDR2 from the germline V gene are MDHEN and SYDVKM. The CDR3 nucleotides read TGTGCCAGCAGTTCACCCAGGTTGGTTACCAATGAGCAGTTCTTC. This gives the protein CASSSPRLVTNEQFF.

A single count supports this clone. This chain connects TRBV5-1 to TRBJ1-2; TRBD1 is a possible D gene (5 bases). Looked up from germline, CDR1 is SGHRS and CDR2 is YFSETQ. Trimming shortened V by 0 bases and J by 6 bases, and 15 bases separated the two germline ends. This CDR3 is built from 15 residues. The CDR3: CASSLEGRRGDGYTF. CDR3 nucleotides: TGCGCCAGCAGCTTGGAAGGCAGGAGGGGAGATGGCTACACCTTC. The variable domain in full, with the rest retrieved from reference TRBV5-1 and TRBJ1-2, is KAGVTQTPRYLIKTRGQQVTLSCSPISGHRSVSWYQQTPGQGLQFLFEYFSETQRNKGNFPGRFSGRQFSNSRSEMNVSTLELGDSALYLCASSLEGRRGDGYTFGSGTRLTVV.

This clone is a singleton in its sample. The chain uses TRBV28 and TRBJ2-7; D is uncertain. Germline V gene lookup returns CDR1 MDHEN and CDR2 SYDVKM. The CDR3 has 11 residues. With 8 bases removed from V and 7 bases from J, the gap between germline ends came to 12 bases. In DNA form, the CDR3 reads TGTGCCAGCGCTGACCGGTGGGAGCAGTACTTC. Its protein product is CASADRWEQYF. Drawing the rest from reference TRBV28 and TRBJ2-7, the complete variable domain is DVKVTQSSRYLVKRTGEKVFLECVQDMDHENMFWYRQDPGLGLRLIYFSYDVKMKEKGDIPEGYSVSREKKERFSLILESASTNQTSMYLCASADRWEQYFGPGTRLTVT.

This chain uses TRBV28 with TRBJ1-1; 10 nucleotides agree with TRBD1. Per the germline V gene, CDR1 is MDHEN and CDR2 is SYDVKM. The CDR3 sequence is 15 residues long. Trimming cost V 8 bases and J 6 bases; bases outside gene matches: 12. The CDR3 region has the DNA TGTGCCAGCTCCCCCGGGGGGACAGGGGTACCTGAAGCTTTCTTT. This encodes CASSPGGTGVPEAFF.

The genes are TRBV10-2 and TRBJ1-6, with TRBD1 matching 8 bases. The CDR3 is made up of 16 amino acids. The germline V gene has CDR1 WSHSY and CDR2 SAAADI. With V trimmed by 3 bases and J by 7 bases, 8 bases remained unmatched. Written as DNA, the CDR3 is TGCGCCAGCAGTGAAAGGCAGGGGGCTAACAATTCACCCCTCCACTTT. Protein sequence: CASSERQGANNSPLHF.

This chain connects TRBV18 to TRBJ2-1; D could derive from TRBD1 or TRBD2 (6 bases each). Germline lookup yields CDR1 KGHSH and CDR2 LQKENI. The CDR3 extends over 15 amino acids. V was trimmed by 3 bases and J by 8 bases, leaving 17 bases between them. DNA for the CDR3: TGTGCCAGCTCACCGTTGGGACGGGGGCTTCATGAGCAGTTCTTC. It specifies CASSPLGRGLHEQFF.

The genes are TRBV5-1 and TRBJ2-7, with D maybe TRBD2 (6 bases). The length of the CDR3 is 14 residues. V was pared by 2 bases and J by 3 bases, with 12 bases between. CDR1 SGHRS and CDR2 YFSETQ come from the germline V gene. This CDR3 reads CASSLAGANYEQYF. In DNA, the CDR3 is TGCGCCAGCAGCTTAGCGGGTGCGAACTACGAGCAGTACTTC.

This clone was seen just once. The CDR3 region is CASRTGTSYNSPLHF. CDR3 DNA: TGTGCCAGCAGAACCGGGACATCGTATAATTCACCCCTCCACTTT. The gene calls are TRBV6-1 and TRBJ1-6, with a weak D call TRBD1 (6 bases). Germline assignment: CDR1 MNHNS and CDR2 SASEGT. The V gene lost 6 bases and the J gene lost 4 bases, with 13 bases spanning the gap. This CDR3 is 15 amino acids long.

This clone has only a few counts. The chain employs TRBV28 and TRBJ1-1; no firm D call. The CDR3 has 15 amino acids. Deletions cut 6 bases from V and 5 bases from J, with 19 bases between. From germline, CDR1 is MDHEN and CDR2 SYDVKM. The CDR3 here is CASSLRRTRRTEAFF. Written as DNA, the CDR3 is TGTGCCAGCAGCCTCAGACGGACCCGGAGGACTGAAGCTTTCTTT.

This sequence joins TRBV19 and TRBJ1-5; no reliable D call. The CDR3 loop spans 14 amino acids. Germline V gene lookup returns CDR1 LNHDA and CDR2 SQIVND (reference sequence). Trimming stripped 7 bases from V and 0 bases from J, with 10 bases between. The CDR3 DNA reads as TGTGCCAGTACCCCTCGGATTAGCAATCAGCCCCAGCATTTT. Residues: CASTPRISNQPQHF.

The J gene is TRBJ1-1, the V gene TRBV5-1, with D unresolved. Germline loops: CDR1 SGHRS, CDR2 YFSETQ. This CDR3 is built from 14 residues. The V and J ends lost 4 bases and 7 bases respectively, with 17 bases between them. CDR3 region: CASSRDGGQSEAFF. The DNA for the CDR3 is TGCGCCAGCAGCCGCGACGGAGGCCAGAGTGAAGCTTTCTTT.

V gene TRBV6-1 combines with J gene TRBJ1-2; D may be TRBD1 (6 bases). Per germline, CDR1 MNHNS and CDR2 SASEGT. The CDR3 is 13 amino acids. Deletions cut 7 bases from V and 8 bases from J, with 17 bases between. DNA of the CDR3: TGTGCCAGCACCCCCACAGGGTTGGGAGGCTACACCTTC. It codes for CASTPTGLGGYTF.

The V call is TRBV7-9, the J call TRBJ2-6; the D gene could be TRBD1 or TRBD2 (5 bases each). The CDR3 totals 17 residues. V shed 5 bases and J shed 1 base, with 15 bases lying between them. CDR1 and CDR2 from the germline V gene are SEHNR and FQNEAQ (reference sequence). The DNA for the CDR3 is TGTGCCAGCAGCCCAGAGTGGGGCGGGTCTGGGGCCAACGTCCTGACTTTC. Translation: CASSPEWGGSGANVLTF.

This chain's CDR3 is CASSLSTGANGANVLTF. CDR3 in DNA: TGCGCCAGCAGCTTGAGTACGGGGGCGAATGGGGCCAACGTCCTGACTTTC. This chain joins TRBV5-1 and TRBJ2-6; either TRBD1 or TRBD2 may supply D (6 bases each). Trimming stripped 1 base from V and 3 bases from J, with 14 bases between. The CDR3 spans 17 residues. Germline CDR1 SGHRS, CDR2 YFSETQ.

The CDR3 here is CASSPGESTDTQYF. The DNA of the CDR3 is TGCGCCAGCAGCCCCGGGGAGAGCACAGATACGCAGTATTTT. The rearrangement links TRBV5-1 to TRBJ2-3; TRBD2 is a possible D gene (5 bases). The V end lost 4 bases, the J end lost 0 bases, and 9 bases lay between the germline ends. Per germline, CDR1 SGHRS and CDR2 YFSETQ. CDR3 length: 14 amino acids.

CDR3 sequence: CASSLRGRATEQYF. The CDR3 DNA is TGTGCCAGCAGCCTCAGGGGGCGAGCCACCGAGCAGTACTTC. The gene calls are TRBV6-1 and TRBJ2-7; 8 bases line up with TRBD1. Germline V gene lookup returns CDR1 MNHNS and CDR2 SASEGT. J lost 6 bases, V lost 6 bases, and 10 bases had no gene match. This CDR3 region has 14 residues.

The rearrangement joins TRBV19 to TRBJ1-1; D unclear. V lost 4 bases and J 6 bases, leaving 15 bases between the germline ends. Looked up from germline, CDR1 is LNHDA and CDR2 is SQIVND (reference sequence). The length of the CDR3 is 14 residues. CDR3 protein: CASSRRMKSAEAFF. In nucleotides, the CDR3 is TGTGCCAGTAGTAGAAGGATGAAGTCGGCTGAAGCTTTCTTT.

This rearrangement joins TRBV18 to TRBJ2-7, with D possibly matching TRBD1 (5 bases). The CDR3 is 14 residues long. Germline V gene sequence: CDR1 KGHSH, CDR2 LQKENI. V lost 5 bases to trimming and J lost 3 bases, with 14 bases between them. Here the CDR3 reads CASSSSSTGYEQYF. The CDR3 DNA reads TGTGCCAGCTCATCTTCCTCCACAGGCTACGAGCAGTACTTC. Based on the CDR3 plus reference TRBV18 and TRBJ2-7, the full variable domain is NAGVMQNPRHLVRRRGQEARLRCSPMKGHSHVYWYRQLPEEGLKFMVYLQKENIIDESGMPKERFSAEFPKEGPSILRIQQVVRGDSAAYFCASSSSSTGYEQYFGPGTRLTVT.

This clone has more than one count but fewer than ten. The gene calls are TRBV5-1 and TRBJ2-2; D is possibly TRBD1 (5 bases). With 2 bases removed from V and 4 bases from J, the gap between germline ends came to 15 bases. This CDR3 has 16 residues. In germline, CDR1 is SGHRS, CDR2 YFSETQ. CDR3 in amino acids: CASSLISGSVTGELFF. The CDR3 region has the DNA TGCGCCAGCAGCTTAATTTCAGGGTCGGTCACCGGGGAGCTGTTTTTT.

Here the CDR3 DNA reads TGCGCCAGCAGCTTGGATGGATCAGGGCTTAAAGAGACCCAGTACTTC. Its protein product is CASSLDGSGLKETQYF. The genes are TRBV5-1 and TRBJ2-5, with D possibly matching TRBD1 (5 bases). V was shortened by 0 bases and J by 3 bases, with 15 bases between the two germline ends. Germline V lookup: CDR1 SGHRS, CDR2 YFSETQ. There are 16 residues in the CDR3. The full variable domain, completed using reference TRBV5-1 and TRBJ2-5, is KAGVTQTPRYLIKTRGQQVTLSCSPISGHRSVSWYQQTPGQGLQFLFEYFSETQRNKGNFPGRFSGRQFSNSRSEMNVSTLELGDSALYLCASSLDGSGLKETQYFGPGTRLLVL.

The CDR3 DNA is TGCGCCAGCAGCCAACTGCCCCACCTGGGGGAGCAGTACTTC. Its protein is CASSQLPHLGEQYF. The gene calls are TRBV4-1 and TRBJ2-7; the D is unclear. The CDR3 consists of 14 residues. From germline, CDR1 is MGHRA and CDR2 YSYEKL. V was clipped by 2 bases and J by 7 bases, with 15 bases between them.

J is TRBJ2-7 and V is TRBV10-3; weak D call: TRBD1 (6 bases). In germline, CDR1 is ENHRY, CDR2 SYGVKD. Between the trimmed V and J ends, which lost 4 bases and 6 bases, there was a span of 10 bases. This CDR3 region has 12 residues. The CDR3 loop is CAISGQGLEQYF. The CDR3 DNA reads TGTGCCATCAGTGGCCAGGGGCTCGAGCAGTACTTC.

The table lists this clone with a count of one. The J gene is TRBJ1-1, the V gene TRBV11-2; 7 bases match TRBD1. The CDR3 consists of 13 residues. The germline CDR1 and CDR2 sequences are SGHAT and FQNNGV. The ends lost 2 bases at V and 8 bases at J; junction bases unmatched: 5. In DNA form, the CDR3 reads TGTGCCAGCAGCTTACACAGGGGACGGGAAGCTTTCTTT. Protein sequence: CASSLHRGREAFF. The full variable domain, its missing parts supplied by reference TRBV11-2 and TRBJ1-1, is EAGVAQSPRYKIIEKRQSVAFWCNPISGHATLYWYQQILGQGPKLLIQFQNNGVVDDSQLPKDRFSAERLKGVDSTLKIQPAKLEDSAVYLCASSLHRGREAFFGQGTRLTVV.

This CDR3 reads CAISGDSNTQYF. The CDR3 DNA sequence: TGTGCCATCAGTGGGGACTCAAATACGCAGTATTTT. The chain is built from TRBV10-3 and TRBJ2-3; maybe TRBD2 (6 bases). The CDR3 contains 12 residues. Trimming stripped 4 bases from V and 7 bases from J, with 9 bases between. The V gene's germline CDR1 is ENHRY and CDR2 SYGVKD.

The gene calls are TRBV28 and TRBJ2-7; tentatively, D is TRBD2 (5 bases). There are 16 residues in the CDR3. Germline V gene lookup returns CDR1 MDHEN and CDR2 SYDVKM. V lost 4 bases, J lost 4 bases, and 20 bases lay in between. CDR3 DNA: TGTGCCAGCAGTTCCGGGTGGGAGCTGCCCTTATACGAGCAGTACTTC. Protein: CASSSGWELPLYEQYF.

This clone was observed a few times. The J gene is TRBJ1-1, the V gene TRBV5-1; D unclear. CDR1 is SGHRS and CDR2 is YFSETQ in the germline V gene. The CDR3 is 14 amino acids. V was shortened by 5 bases and J by 0 bases, with 11 bases between the two germline ends. Written as DNA, the CDR3 is TGCGCCAGCAGGGGTGGCAGCATGAACACTGAAGCTTTCTTT. As protein: CASRGGSMNTEAFF.

This rearrangement joins TRBV6-1 to TRBJ2-7, with D unclear. This CDR3 contains 13 residues. Germline-derived CDR1 and CDR2 are MNHNS and SASEGT. V was pared by 0 bases and J by 9 bases, with 12 bases between. In nucleotides, the CDR3 is TGTGCCAGCAGTGAAGCAACTGCCTGGGGGCAGTACTTC. Translated: CASSEATAWGQYF.

The rearrangement joins TRBV19 to TRBJ2-1; tentatively, D is TRBD1 (5 bases). The germline V gene encodes CDR1 LNHDA and CDR2 SQIVND (reference sequence). The V end lost 4 bases, the J end lost 10 bases, and 11 bases lay between the germline ends. The CDR3 extends over 12 amino acids. CDR3: CASSRGWGEQFF. The CDR3 DNA reads as TGTGCCAGTAGTAGGGGCTGGGGAGAGCAGTTCTTC.